Listed below are T cell receptor beta chains from one sample, sequenced in a study of blood T cells in healthy people across ages. TCRdb recomputed calls from the 5' RACE reads with MiXCR, one row per CDR3 protein. The sample shows over 500,000 distinct CDR3 sequences, 45% to 60% of them seen only once. The sample comprised blood. The receptor source for this set is an elderly woman in good health. Each CDR3 is given without its conserved first and last residue.

V gene: TRBV20-1
CDR3 protein: SAQSWDKRGNEQF

V gene: TRBV5-1
CDR3 protein: ASSLGQGRRGYT

V gene: TRBV3-1
CDR3 protein: ASSPGGQVSNQPQH

V gene: TRBV15
CDR3 protein: ATSRDRGHNQPQH

V gene: TRBV4-3
CDR3 protein: ASSQEAGEYEQY

V gene: TRBV20-1
CDR3 protein: SARERSSYEQY

V gene: TRBV7-3
CDR3 protein: ASSRTGASSGANVLT

V gene: TRBV5-1
CDR3 protein: ASSPLAGPVNTGELF

V gene: TRBV12-3/TRBV12-4
CDR3 protein: ASSFPGANVLT

V gene: TRBV12-3/TRBV12-4
CDR3 protein: ASSLNRQSAEAF

V gene: TRBV28
CDR3 protein: ASSLVQGISSYNEQY

V gene: TRBV12-3/TRBV12-4
CDR3 protein: ASSPEGHRGYT

V gene: TRBV2
CDR3 protein: ASSVQGDEQF

V gene: TRBV6-5
CDR3 protein: ASSTSQETSYEQY

V gene: TRBV6-6
CDR3 protein: ASSYAKTYYEQY